Listed below are T cell receptor beta chains from one sample, sequenced in a study of molecular identifiers for immune sequencing clone quantification. MiXCR, applied by TCRdb to the PCR reads, yields one record per CDR3 protein. The sample records more than 250,000 distinct CDR3 sequences, over 20% being singletons. The sample was naive CD8+ T cells from blood, with Jurkat cell RNA spiked in. The receptor source for this set is a human donor in good health. Some libraries in this study had Jurkat cell RNA spiked in. CDR3s include the opening cysteine and the closing phenylalanine or tryptophan. A D gene is named only where the DNA matches it firmly. Some rows mark clone size as missing; the rest say once, few, many or name a class of expanded clone.

TRBD1	NA	TRBJ2-7	TRBV13	CASSLGAGQGYEQYF	TGTGCCAGCAGCTTAGGCGCCGGACAGGGGTACGAGCAGTACTTC
TRBD1	many	TRBJ2-5	TRBV7-9	CASSLILRGPQETQYF	TGTGCCAGCAGCTTAATTCTCAGGGGGCCTCAAGAGACCCAGTACTTC
TRBD1	few	TRBJ2-7	TRBV29-1	CSAAGTGPYEQYF	TGCAGCGCTGCTGGGACAGGGCCCTACGAGCAGTACTTC
TRBD1	few	TRBJ2-6	TRBV6-5	CASSYFSGITDRDLLSGANVLTF	TGTGCCAGCAGTTACTTCTCGGGGATCACCGACAGGGATTTATTGAGTGGGGCCAACGTCCTGACTTTC
NA	many	TRBJ2-7	TRBV11-2	CASSFGTSSSYEQYF	TGTGCCAGCAGCTTTGGTACTAGCAGTTCCTACGAGCAGTACTTC
TRBD1	few	TRBJ2-5	TRBV29-1	CSVEGPGQEETQYF	TGCAGCGTTGAAGGTCCTGGACAGGAAGAGACCCAGTACTTC
TRBD2	NA	TRBJ2-7	TRBV7-8	CASSSWTSGAYEQYF	TGTGCCAGCAGCTCTTGGACTAGCGGGGCTTACGAGCAGTACTTC
NA	many	TRBJ2-7	TRBV27	CASSFSPGAYEQYF	TGTGCCAGCAGTTTCTCACCCGGCGCCTACGAGCAGTACTTC
NA	many	TRBJ2-1	TRBV20-1	CSARPSSENYNEQFF	TGCAGTGCTAGACCCTCGAGCGAGAACTACAATGAGCAGTTCTTC
NA	many	TRBJ2-7	TRBV12-3/TRBV12-4	CASSLEAGLNYEQYF	TGTGCCAGCAGTTTAGAGGCGGGCCTAAACTACGAGCAGTACTTC
NA	many	TRBJ1-1	TRBV5-8	CASTLQGVWAAFF	TGTGCCAGCACCTTACAGGGAGTGTGGGCAGCTTTCTTT
TRBD1	many	TRBJ2-1	TRBV7-9	CASSLGQGGDHSYNEQFF	TGTGCCAGCAGCTTAGGACAGGGGGGCGACCACTCTTACAATGAGCAGTTCTTC
NA	many	TRBJ1-1	TRBV7-6	CASSLEGWGEAFF	TGTGCCAGCAGCTTAGAGGGCTGGGGTGAAGCTTTCTTT
NA	few	TRBJ1-4	TRBV3-1	CASSQDREEKLFF	TGTGCCAGCAGCCAAGATCGAGAGGAAAAACTGTTTTTT
TRBD2	NA	TRBJ2-7	TRBV13	CASNQGLSSYEQYF	TGTGCCAGCAACCAGGGACTATCCTCCTACGAGCAGTACTTC
NA	few	TRBJ2-6	TRBV20-1	CSARDNRASDDLSGANVLTF	TGCAGTGCTAGGGACAATAGGGCTAGTGATGACCTCTCTGGGGCCAACGTCCTGACTTTC
NA	many	TRBJ2-7	TRBV20-1	CSAPLAYEQYF	TGCAGTGCTCCACTAGCCTACGAGCAGTACTTC
NA	many	TRBJ1-2	TRBV6-5	CASSPDSYGYTF	TGTGCCAGCAGTCCCGACAGCTATGGCTACACCTTC
TRBD1	many	TRBJ2-3	TRBV4-3	CASSQATGQGVGDTQYF	TGCGCCAGCAGCCAAGCCACGGGACAGGGGGTAGGAGATACGCAGTATTTT
TRBD1	many	TRBJ1-2	TRBV5-1	CASSRGQGLNYGYTF	TGCGCCAGCAGCCGAGGACAGGGATTGAACTATGGCTACACCTTC
TRBD1	few	TRBJ1-2	TRBV29-1	CSVGYVGTETLGYTF	TGCAGCGTTGGGTATGTCGGGACAGAAACGTTGGGCTACACCTTC
TRBD2	many	TRBJ2-3	TRBV7-2	CASSLVSSGGALADTQYF	TGTGCCAGCAGCTTAGTGTCCAGCGGGGGGGCTCTAGCAGATACGCAGTATTTT
NA	many	TRBJ2-5	TRBV28	CASSFSPQETQYF	TGTGCCAGCAGTTTTTCACCGCAAGAGACCCAGTACTTC
NA	few	TRBJ1-4	TRBV12-3/TRBV12-4	CASSLASSGVFEKLFF	TGTGCCAGCAGTTTAGCGTCGTCAGGGGTGTTTGAAAAACTGTTTTTT
TRBD1	many	TRBJ2-3	TRBV7-3	CASSLQGSWTDTQYF	TGTGCCAGCAGCCTACAGGGGAGTTGGACAGATACGCAGTATTTT
NA	many	TRBJ2-3	TRBV2	CASGRMGLTDTQYF	TGTGCCAGCGGTCGGATGGGCCTCACAGATACGCAGTATTTT
NA	few	TRBJ1-1	TRBV19	CAGSMVSSAEAFF	TGTGCCGGTAGTATGGTCTCTAGCGCTGAAGCTTTCTTT
NA	many	TRBJ2-1	TRBV11-3	CASSFTDNEQFF	TGTGCCAGCAGCTTTACCGACAATGAGCAGTTCTTC
TRBD1	many	TRBJ1-1	TRBV13	CATRQGPNTEAFF	TGTGCCACCAGACAGGGCCCGAACACTGAAGCTTTCTTT
NA	many	TRBJ2-3	TRBV11-2	CASSFFPETDTQYF	TGTGCCAGCAGCTTCTTTCCGGAGACAGATACGCAGTATTTT
NA	many	TRBJ1-6	TRBV4-1	CASSQDPDSPLHF	TGCGCCAGCAGCCAAGATCCTGACTCACCCCTCCACTTT
NA	many	TRBJ2-3	TRBV10-3	CAISGFQTDTQYF	TGTGCCATCAGTGGGTTTCAGACAGATACGCAGTATTTT
NA	NA	TRBJ1-1	TRBV27	CASSPDRSRKTEAFF	TGTGCCAGCAGTCCCGACAGGAGCCGAAAAACTGAAGCTTTCTTT
TRBD2	many	TRBJ2-7	TRBV5-1	CASSHAGLADYEQYF	TGCGCCAGCAGCCACGCGGGACTAGCCGACTACGAGCAGTACTTC
NA	NA	TRBJ2-1	TRBV20-1	CSAREILGGDNEQFF	TGCAGTGCTAGAGAAATTTTAGGGGGTGACAATGAGCAGTTCTTC
NA	many	TRBJ1-1	TRBV20-1	CSARVAGEAFF	TGCAGTGCTAGAGTAGCTGGTGAAGCTTTCTTT
NA	NA	TRBJ2-7	TRBV12-5	CASGFAGREQYF	TGTGCTAGTGGTTTTGCAGGGAGGGAGCAGTACTTC
NA	many	TRBJ2-1	TRBV7-6	CASSLGPYGDNEQFF	TGTGCCAGCAGCTTAGGTCCTTACGGAGACAATGAGCAGTTCTTC
TRBD1	few	TRBJ1-1	TRBV6-2/TRBV6-3	CASSSRQGGYTEAFF	TGTGCCAGCAGTTCTCGACAGGGGGGCTACACTGAAGCTTTCTTT
NA	many	TRBJ1-4	TRBV4-3	CASSQDTGRSEKLFF	TGCGCCAGCAGCCAGGACACAGGGAGGAGTGAAAAACTGTTTTTT
TRBD2	few	TRBJ2-5	TRBV2	CASSAWLAGVETQYF	TGTGCCAGCAGTGCCTGGCTAGCGGGAGTTGAGACCCAGTACTTC
TRBD1	many	TRBJ2-2	TRBV19	CASSIDATGINTGELFF	TGTGCCAGTAGTATAGATGCGACAGGGATAAACACCGGGGAGCTGTTTTTT
NA	many	TRBJ2-7	TRBV28	CASSLPGVSYEQYF	TGTGCCAGCAGTTTACCAGGCGTGTCCTACGAGCAGTACTTC
NA	many	TRBJ1-1	TRBV12-5	CASGGGMNTEAFF	TGTGCTAGTGGGGGGGGTATGAACACTGAAGCTTTCTTT
TRBD2	few	TRBJ2-3	TRBV27	CASSSIKTSGSIDTQYF	TGTGCCAGCAGTTCGATAAAGACTAGCGGGAGCATAGATACGCAGTATTTT
TRBD2	many	TRBJ2-7	TRBV4-3	CASSQDSSGGAYEQYF	TGCGCCAGCAGCCAAGATTCGAGCGGGGGAGCCTACGAGCAGTACTTC
TRBD1	many	TRBJ1-1	TRBV15	CATSTRTGTEAFF	TGTGCCACCAGCACCCGGACAGGCACTGAAGCTTTCTTT
TRBD2	many	TRBJ2-3	TRBV6-5	CASSYAGGPTNTQYF	TGTGCCAGCAGTTACGCGGGAGGCCCTACGAATACGCAGTATTTT
TRBD1	many	TRBJ2-2	TRBV24-1	CATSVQGDPGELFF	TGTGCCACCAGTGTCCAGGGGGATCCCGGGGAGCTGTTTTTT
NA	many	TRBJ2-3	TRBV13	CASSPAGPGRDTQYF	TGTGCCAGCAGCCCGGCGGGGCCCGGTAGGGATACGCAGTATTTT
TRBD1	few	TRBJ1-2	TRBV13	CASSPRDRGTNYGYTF	TGTGCCAGCAGCCCCCGAGACAGGGGCACTAACTATGGCTACACCTTC
NA	NA	TRBJ2-3	TRBV7-6	CASSPSVTDTQYF	TGTGCCAGCAGCCCCTCAGTCACAGATACGCAGTATTTT
TRBD1	NA	TRBJ2-3	TRBV12-3/TRBV12-4	CASRPSWDRRSTDTQYF	TGTGCCAGCAGACCCTCTTGGGACAGACGATCCACAGATACGCAGTATTTT